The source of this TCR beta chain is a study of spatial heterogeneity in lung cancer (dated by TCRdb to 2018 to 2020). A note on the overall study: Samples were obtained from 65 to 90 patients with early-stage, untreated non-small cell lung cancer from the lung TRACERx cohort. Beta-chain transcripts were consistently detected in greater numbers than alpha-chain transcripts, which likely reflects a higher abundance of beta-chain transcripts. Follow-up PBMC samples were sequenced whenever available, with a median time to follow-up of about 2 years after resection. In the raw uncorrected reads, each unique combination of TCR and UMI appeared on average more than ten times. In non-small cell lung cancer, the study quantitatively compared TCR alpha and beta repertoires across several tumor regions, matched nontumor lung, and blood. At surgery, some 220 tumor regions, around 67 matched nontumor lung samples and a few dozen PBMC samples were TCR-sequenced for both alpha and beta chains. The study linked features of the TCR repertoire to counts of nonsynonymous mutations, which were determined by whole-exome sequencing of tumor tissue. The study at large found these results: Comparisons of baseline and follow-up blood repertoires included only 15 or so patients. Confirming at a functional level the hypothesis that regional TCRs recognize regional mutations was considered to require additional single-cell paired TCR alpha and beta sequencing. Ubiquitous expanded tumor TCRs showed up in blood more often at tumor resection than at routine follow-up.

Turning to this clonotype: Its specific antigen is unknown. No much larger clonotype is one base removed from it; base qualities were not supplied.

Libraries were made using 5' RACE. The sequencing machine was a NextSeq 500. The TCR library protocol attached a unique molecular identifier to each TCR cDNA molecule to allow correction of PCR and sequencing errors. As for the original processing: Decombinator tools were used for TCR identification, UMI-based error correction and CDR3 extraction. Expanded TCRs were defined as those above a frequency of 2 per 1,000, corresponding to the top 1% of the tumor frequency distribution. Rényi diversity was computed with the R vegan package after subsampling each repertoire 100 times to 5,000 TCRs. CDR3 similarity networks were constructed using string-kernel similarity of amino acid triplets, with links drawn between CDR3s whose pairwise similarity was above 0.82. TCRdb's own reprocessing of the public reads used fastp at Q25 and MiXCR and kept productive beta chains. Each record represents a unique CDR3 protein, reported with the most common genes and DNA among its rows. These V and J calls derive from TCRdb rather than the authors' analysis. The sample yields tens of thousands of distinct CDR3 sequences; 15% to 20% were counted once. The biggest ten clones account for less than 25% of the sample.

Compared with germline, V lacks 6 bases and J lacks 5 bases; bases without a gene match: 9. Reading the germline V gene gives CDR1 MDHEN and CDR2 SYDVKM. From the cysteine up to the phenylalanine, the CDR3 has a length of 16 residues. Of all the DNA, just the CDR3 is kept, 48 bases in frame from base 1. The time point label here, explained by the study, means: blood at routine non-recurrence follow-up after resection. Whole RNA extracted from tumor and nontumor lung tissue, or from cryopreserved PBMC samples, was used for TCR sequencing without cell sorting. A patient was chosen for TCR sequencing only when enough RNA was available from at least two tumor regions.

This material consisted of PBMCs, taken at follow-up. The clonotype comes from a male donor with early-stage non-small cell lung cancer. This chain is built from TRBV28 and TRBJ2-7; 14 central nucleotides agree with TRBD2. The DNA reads TGTGCCAGCAGCAAGAGACTAGCGGGAGGGCCCAACGAGCAGTACTTC. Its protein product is CASSKRLAGGPNEQYF.